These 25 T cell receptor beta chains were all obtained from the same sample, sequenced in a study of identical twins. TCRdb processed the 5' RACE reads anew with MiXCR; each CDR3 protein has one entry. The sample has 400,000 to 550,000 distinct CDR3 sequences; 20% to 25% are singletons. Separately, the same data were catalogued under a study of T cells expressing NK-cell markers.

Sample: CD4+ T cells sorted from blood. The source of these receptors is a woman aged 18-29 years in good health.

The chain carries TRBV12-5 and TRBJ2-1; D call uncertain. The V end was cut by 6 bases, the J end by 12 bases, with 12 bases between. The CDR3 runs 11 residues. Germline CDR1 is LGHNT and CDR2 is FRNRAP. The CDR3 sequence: CASGLTSRQFF. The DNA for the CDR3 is TGTGCTAGTGGATTAACCAGCCGGCAGTTCTTC.

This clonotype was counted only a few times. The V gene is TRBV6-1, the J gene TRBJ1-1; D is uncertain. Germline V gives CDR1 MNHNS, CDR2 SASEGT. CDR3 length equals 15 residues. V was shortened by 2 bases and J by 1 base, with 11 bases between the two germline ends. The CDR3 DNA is TGTGCCAGCAGTGAAAAGGGCCAGAAGAACACTGAAGCTTTCTTT. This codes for CASSEKGQKNTEAFF.

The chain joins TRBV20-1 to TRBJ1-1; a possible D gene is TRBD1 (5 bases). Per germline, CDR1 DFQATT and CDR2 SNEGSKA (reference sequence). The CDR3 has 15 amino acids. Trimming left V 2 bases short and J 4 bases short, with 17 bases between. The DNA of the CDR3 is TGCAGTGCTAGATTGGTTGGGGTCGGGGGCACTGAAGCTTTCTTT. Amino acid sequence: CSARLVGVGGTEAFF.

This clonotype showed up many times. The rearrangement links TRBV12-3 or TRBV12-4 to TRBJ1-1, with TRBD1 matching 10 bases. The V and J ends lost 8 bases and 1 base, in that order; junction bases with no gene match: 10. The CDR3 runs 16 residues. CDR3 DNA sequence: TGTGCCAGCCTGGTCCGGGACAGGGGACCGAACACTGAAGCTTTCTTT. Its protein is CASLVRDRGPNTEAFF.

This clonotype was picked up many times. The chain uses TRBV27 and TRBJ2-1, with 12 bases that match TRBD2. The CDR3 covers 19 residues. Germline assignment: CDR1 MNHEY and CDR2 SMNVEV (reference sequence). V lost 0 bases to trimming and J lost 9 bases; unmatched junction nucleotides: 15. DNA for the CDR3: TGTGCCAGCAGTTTATCCCCTTCCGCAACTAGCGGGGGGATGGGTGAGCAGTTCTTC. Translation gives CASSLSPSATSGGMGEQFF.

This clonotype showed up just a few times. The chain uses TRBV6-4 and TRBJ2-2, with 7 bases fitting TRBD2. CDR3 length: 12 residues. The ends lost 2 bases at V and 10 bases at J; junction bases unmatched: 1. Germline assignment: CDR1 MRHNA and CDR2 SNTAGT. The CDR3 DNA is TGTGCCAGCAGTGACACTAGCGTGGAGCTGTTTTTT. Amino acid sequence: CASSDTSVELFF.

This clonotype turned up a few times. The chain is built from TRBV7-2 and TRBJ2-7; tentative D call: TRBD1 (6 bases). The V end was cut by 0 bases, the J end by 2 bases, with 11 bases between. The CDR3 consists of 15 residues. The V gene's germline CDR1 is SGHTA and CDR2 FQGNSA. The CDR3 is CASSLAGGLTYEQYF. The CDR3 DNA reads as TGTGCCAGCAGCTTAGCAGGGGGATTAACCTACGAGCAGTACTTC.

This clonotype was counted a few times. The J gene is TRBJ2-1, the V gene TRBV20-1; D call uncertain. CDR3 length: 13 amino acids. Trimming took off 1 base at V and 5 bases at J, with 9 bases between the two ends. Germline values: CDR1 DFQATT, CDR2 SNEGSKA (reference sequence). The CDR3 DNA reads TGCAGTGCTAGAGTCGGGCATGACAATGAGCAGTTCTTC. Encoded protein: CSARVGHDNEQFF.

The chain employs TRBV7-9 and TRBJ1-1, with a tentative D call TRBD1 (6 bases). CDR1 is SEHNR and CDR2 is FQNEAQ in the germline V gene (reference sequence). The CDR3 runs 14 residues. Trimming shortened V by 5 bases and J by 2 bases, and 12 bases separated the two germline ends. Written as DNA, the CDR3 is TGTGCCAGCAGCACACAGGGAGGTAACACTGAAGCTTTCTTT. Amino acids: CASSTQGGNTEAFF.

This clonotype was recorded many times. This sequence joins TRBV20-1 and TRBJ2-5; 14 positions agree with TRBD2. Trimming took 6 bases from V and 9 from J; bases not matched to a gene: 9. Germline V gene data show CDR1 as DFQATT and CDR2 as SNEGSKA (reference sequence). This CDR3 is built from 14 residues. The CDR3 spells CSASTSGRARAQYF. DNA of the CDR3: TGCAGTGCCTCGACTAGCGGGAGGGCTCGGGCCCAGTACTTC.

The CDR3: CSVVRWLADVYTDTQYF. In DNA form, the CDR3 reads TGCAGCGTTGTTCGCTGGCTAGCGGATGTCTACACAGATACGCAGTATTTT. This chain connects TRBV29-1 to TRBJ2-3, with 7 bases matching TRBD2. Germline lookup yields CDR1 SQVTM and CDR2 ANQGSEA. The CDR3 covers 17 residues. The V segment lost 4 bases and the J segment 2 bases; nucleotides outside the gene matches: 15.

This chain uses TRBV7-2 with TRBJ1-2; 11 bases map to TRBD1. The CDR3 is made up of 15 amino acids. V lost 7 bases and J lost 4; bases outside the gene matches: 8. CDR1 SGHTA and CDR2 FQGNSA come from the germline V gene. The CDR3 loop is CASTATGTGGYGYTF. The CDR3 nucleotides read TGTGCCAGCACCGCGACCGGGACAGGGGGCTATGGCTACACCTTC.

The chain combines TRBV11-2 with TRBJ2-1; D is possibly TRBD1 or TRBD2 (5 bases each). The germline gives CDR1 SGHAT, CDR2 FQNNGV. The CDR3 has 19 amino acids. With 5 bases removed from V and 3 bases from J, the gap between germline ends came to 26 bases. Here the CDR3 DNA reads TGTGCCAGCAGCACCCGGGGCTACCCGCTTCTCCTCCACTACAATGAGCAGTTCTTC. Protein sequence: CASSTRGYPLLLHYNEQFF.

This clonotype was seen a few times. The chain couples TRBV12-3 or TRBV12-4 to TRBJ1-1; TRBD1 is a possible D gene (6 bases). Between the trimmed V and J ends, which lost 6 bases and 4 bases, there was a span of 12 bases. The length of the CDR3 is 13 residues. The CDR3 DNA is TGTGCCAGCAGGATAACAGGGATCACTGAAGCTTTCTTT. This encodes CASRITGITEAFF.

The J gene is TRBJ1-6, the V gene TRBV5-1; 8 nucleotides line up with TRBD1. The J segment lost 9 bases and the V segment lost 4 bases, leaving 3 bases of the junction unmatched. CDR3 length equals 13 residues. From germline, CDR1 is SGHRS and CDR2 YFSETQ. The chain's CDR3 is CASSHGQGSPLHF. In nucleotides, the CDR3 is TGCGCCAGCAGCCACGGACAGGGTTCACCCCTCCACTTT.

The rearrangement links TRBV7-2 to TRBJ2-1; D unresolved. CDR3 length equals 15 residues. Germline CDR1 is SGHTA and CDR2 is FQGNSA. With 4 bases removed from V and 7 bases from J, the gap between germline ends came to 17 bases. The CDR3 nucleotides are TGTGCCAGCAGCTCACTTGCCTATCAGACTAATGAGCAGTTCTTC. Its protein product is CASSSLAYQTNEQFF. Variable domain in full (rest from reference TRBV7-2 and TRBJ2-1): GAGVSQSPSNKVTEKGKDVELRCDPISGHTALYWYRQSLGQGLEFLIYFQGNSAPDKSGLPSDRFSAERTGGSVSTLTIQRTQQEDSAVYLCASSSLAYQTNEQFFGPGTRLTVL.

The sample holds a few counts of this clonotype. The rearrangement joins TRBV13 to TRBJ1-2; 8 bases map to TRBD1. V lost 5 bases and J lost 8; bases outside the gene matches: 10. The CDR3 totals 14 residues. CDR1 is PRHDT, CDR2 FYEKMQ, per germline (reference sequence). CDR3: CASSRGQGLGGYTF. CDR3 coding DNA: TGTGCCAGCAGCCGCGGACAGGGCTTAGGAGGCTACACCTTC.

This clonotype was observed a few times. The CDR3 loop reads CATSGQATNTGELFF. CDR3 DNA sequence: TGTGCCACCAGCGGACAGGCCACGAACACCGGGGAGCTGTTTTTT. The rearrangement joins TRBV15 to TRBJ2-2; 7 bases match TRBD1. Germline V gene data show CDR1 as LNHNV and CDR2 as YYDKDF (reference sequence). Germline trimming cut 5 bases from V and 0 bases from J; bases unmatched to any gene: 3. The CDR3 is 15 residues long. Full variable domain (outside the CDR3, taken from reference TRBV15 and TRBJ2-2): DAMVIQNPRYQVTQFGKPVTLSCSQTLNHNVMYWYQQKSSQAPKLLFHYYDKDFNNEADTPDNFQSRRPNTSFCFLDIRSPGLGDTAMYLCATSGQATNTGELFFGEGSRLTVL.

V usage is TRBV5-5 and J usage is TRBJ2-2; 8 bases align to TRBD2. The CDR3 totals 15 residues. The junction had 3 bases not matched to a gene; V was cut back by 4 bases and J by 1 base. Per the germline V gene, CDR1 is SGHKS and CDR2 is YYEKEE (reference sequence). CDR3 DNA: TGTGCCAGCAGCGCCACTAGCGGGAACACCGGGGAGCTGTTTTTT. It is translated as CASSATSGNTGELFF.

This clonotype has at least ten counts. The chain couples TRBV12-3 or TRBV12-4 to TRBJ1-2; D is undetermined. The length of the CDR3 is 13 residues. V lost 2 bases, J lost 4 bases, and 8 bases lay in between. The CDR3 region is CASSLLGSYGYTF. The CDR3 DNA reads TGTGCCAGCAGTTTACTCGGTAGCTATGGCTACACCTTC.

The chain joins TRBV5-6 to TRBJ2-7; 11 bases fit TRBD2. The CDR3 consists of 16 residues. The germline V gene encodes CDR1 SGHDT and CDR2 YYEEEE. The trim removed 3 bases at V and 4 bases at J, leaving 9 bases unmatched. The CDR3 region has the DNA TGTGCCAGCAGCTGGGGGCTAGCGGGAGGTCGGTACGAGCAGTACTTC. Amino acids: CASSWGLAGGRYEQYF.

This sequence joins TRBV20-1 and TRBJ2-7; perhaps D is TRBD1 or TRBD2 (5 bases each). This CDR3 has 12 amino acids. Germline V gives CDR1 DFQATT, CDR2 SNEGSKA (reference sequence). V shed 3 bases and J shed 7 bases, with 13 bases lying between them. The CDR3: CSASTGRGEQYF. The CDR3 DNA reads TGCAGTGCTAGTACGGGGCGCGGAGAGCAGTACTTC.

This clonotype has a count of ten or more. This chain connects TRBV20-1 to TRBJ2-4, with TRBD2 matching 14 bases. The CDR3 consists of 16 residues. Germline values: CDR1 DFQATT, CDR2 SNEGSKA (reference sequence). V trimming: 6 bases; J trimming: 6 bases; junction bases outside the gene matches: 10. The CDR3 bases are TGCAGTGCCACCACCGGGACTAGCGGGAGTGGAAACATTCAGTACTTC. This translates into CSATTGTSGSGNIQYF.

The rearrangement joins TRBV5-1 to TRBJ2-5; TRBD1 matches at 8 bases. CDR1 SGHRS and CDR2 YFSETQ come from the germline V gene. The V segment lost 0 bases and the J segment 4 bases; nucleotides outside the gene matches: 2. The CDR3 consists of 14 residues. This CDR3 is CASSLARGPETQYF. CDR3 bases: TGCGCCAGCAGCTTGGCCAGGGGGCCAGAGACCCAGTACTTC.

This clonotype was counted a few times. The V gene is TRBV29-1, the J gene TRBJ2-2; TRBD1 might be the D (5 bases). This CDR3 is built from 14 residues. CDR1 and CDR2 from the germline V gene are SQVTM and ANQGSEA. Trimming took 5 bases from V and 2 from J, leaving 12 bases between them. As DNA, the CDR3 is TGCAGCGTTCGTGACAGATCCAACACCGGGGAGCTGTTTTTT. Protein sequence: CSVRDRSNTGELFF.